These T cell receptor beta chains were read from a single sample in a study of CD8 T cells in Susac syndrome. TCRdb used MiXCR to reprocess the immunoSEQ multiplex PCR reads, holding one entry per CDR3 protein. The sample comprises 200,000 to 250,000 distinct CDR3 sequences, 80% to 95% of which are singletons, and less than 0.15% rests with the top ten. The sample taken for sequencing was CD8+ T cells from PBMCs. The receptors shown here come from a human donor with multiple sclerosis. The CDR3 runs from the conserved cysteine through the conserved F or W.

j_gene | v_gene | CDR3aa
TRBJ1-1 | TRBV3-1 | CASSQFGASAWNTEAFF
TRBJ2-1 | TRBV2 | CASSDLAGVSYNEQFF
TRBJ1-1 | TRBV20-1 | CSARPQGGMNTEAFF
TRBJ2-5 | TRBV24-1 | CATSELAGGQETQYF
TRBJ2-5 | TRBV4-3 | CASSLGLGETQYF
TRBJ2-3 | TRBV27 | CASSLSLSDTQYF
TRBJ2-7 | TRBV7-9 | CASSPGLVYEQYF
TRBJ2-7 | TRBV19 | CASSITSSYEQYF
TRBJ2-3 | TRBV5-1 | CASSLATAGGQADTQYF
TRBJ1-2 | TRBV9 | CASHGTVNYGYTF
TRBJ1-1 | TRBV4-1 | CASSHRNTEAFF
TRBJ2-3 | TRBV2 | CASSDNTFIASTDTQYF
TRBJ1-1 | TRBV6-5 | CASSYSSGVNTEAFF
TRBJ2-2 | TRBV5-4 | CASSFTGMGRHTGELFF
TRBJ1-4 | TRBV20-1 | CSARDLGGARLGRLNEKLFF
TRBJ1-4 | TRBV7-9 | CASSFTENEKLFF
TRBJ2-1 | TRBV5-1 | CASSLGELAYNEQFF
TRBJ2-7 | TRBV6-2/TRBV6-3 | CASERTGFLYEQYF
TRBJ2-5 | TRBV12-3/TRBV12-4 | CASSPVAGTIQETQYF
TRBJ2-7 | TRBV7-9 | CASSLSRSSYEQYF
TRBJ1-1 | TRBV13 | CASSLSGQLNTEAFF
TRBJ2-7 | TRBV4-1 | CASSQDERGYEQYF
TRBJ1-3 | TRBV12-3/TRBV12-4 | CASSGRWSGNTIYF
TRBJ2-5 | TRBV5-1 | CASSFGSTQETQYF
TRBJ2-2 | TRBV6-1 | CASTPNRASYLEELFF
TRBJ2-2 | TRBV12-5 | CASGPGRDTGELFF
TRBJ2-7 | TRBV6-6 | CASSSADSYEQYF
TRBJ1-2 | TRBV7-9 | CASSLSQFYGYTF
TRBJ2-1 | TRBV15 | CATSRGMTSGPYNEQFF
TRBJ2-7 | TRBV9 | CASSASGDGSRNAYEQYF
TRBJ2-7 | TRBV2 | CASGQATYEQYF
TRBJ1-4 | TRBV6-5 | CASMDAQATNEKLFF
TRBJ2-7 | TRBV27 | CASSLSNGHYEQYF
TRBJ2-7 | TRBV20-1 | CSAPRGGARYEQYF
TRBJ2-5 | TRBV6-2/TRBV6-3 | CASRLAGEETQYF
TRBJ2-3 | TRBV7-9 | CASSLVRADTQYF
TRBJ2-3 | TRBV7-8 | CASKGGGGPTDTQYF
TRBJ2-7 | TRBV15 | CATSGAEYEQYF
TRBJ1-1 | TRBV2 | CASTGGGNTEAFF
TRBJ2-2 | TRBV9 | CASSGTQNTGELFF
TRBJ2-2 | TRBV2 | CASRAYSGTGELFF
TRBJ1-3 | TRBV6-5 | CASSSAILRGTGSSGNTIYF
TRBJ1-1 | TRBV6-5 | CASSYTSTENKAFF
TRBJ1-1 | TRBV12-3/TRBV12-4 | CASSETGTGPMNTEAFF
TRBJ1-1 | TRBV9 | CASSVGKGTEAFF
TRBJ1-2 | TRBV12-3/TRBV12-4 | CASSWGGGAYGYTF
TRBJ2-7 | TRBV11-3 | CASSPWTSGGKAYEQYF
TRBJ1-2 | TRBV6-1 | CASTDAGRTYRTSYGYTF
TRBJ2-5 | TRBV10-1 | CASSEDRLQETQYF
TRBJ2-3 | TRBV20-1 | CSARESLADPDTQYF
TRBJ1-2 | TRBV7-8 | CASSPLGQGERWDYGYTF
TRBJ1-6 | TRBV12-5 | CASGLGGGRNSPLHF
TRBJ2-1 | TRBV7-2 | CASSFLREGYNEQFF
TRBJ1-3 | TRBV19 | CASSTRDSSGNTIYF
TRBJ2-7 | TRBV5-1 | CASSFRGLPYYEQHF
TRBJ2-1 | TRBV4-3 | CASSQDLVSGAEQFF
TRBJ2-7 | TRBV20-1 | CSADLTSGPNSDGYEQYF
TRBJ2-3 | TRBV7-9 | CASRDRGLSTDTQYF
TRBJ1-1 | TRBV4-3 | CASSQGDAQGAPTEAFF
TRBJ2-3 | TRBV4-1 | CASSQALQTDTQYF